This TCR beta chain was found in a study of shared clonotypes between healthy human individuals. Study results and caveats: The sampled material consisted only of blood, and tissue repertoires are likely to differ.

On this clone: The antigen is unknown.

This CDR3 is 12 amino acids long. V was cut by 5 bases and J by 0 bases, with 4 bases left in between. Germline CDR1 MDHEN, CDR2 SYDVKM. Some clones are missing from TCRdb's copy, which holds only in-frame ones; the method was immunoSEQ multiplex PCR. This table holds around 940,000 clones, around three quarters found once. The chain recombines TRBV28 with TRBJ1-2, with D unresolved. The TCR originated in a man aged 18 to 30 in good health. The specimen was memory CD4+ T cells sorted from blood. The subset denotes: CD45RA-negative fraction. The CDR3 sequence is CASSHPNYGYTF. CDR3 coding DNA: TGTGCCAGCAGTCATCCTAACTATGGCTACACCTTC.